Below are 19 T cell receptor beta chains sequenced from a single sample in a study of shared clonotypes between healthy human individuals. TCRdb's table, derived via immunoSEQ multiplex PCR, lists solely in-frame clones and lacks some. The sample shows a few million clones, 85% to 95% of them seen only once. Sequencing used naive CD4+ T cells sorted from blood. The subset is: CD45RA+ positively selected. These receptors were obtained from a young man in good health.

V and J are TRBV14 and TRBJ1-1, with TRBD1 matching over 12 bases. The CDR3 is made up of 14 amino acids. CDR1 is SGHDN, CDR2 FVKESK, per germline. V was clipped by 6 bases and J by 5 bases; unmatched bases: 4. CDR3 amino acids: CASRGQGAATEAFF. CDR3 sequence (DNA): TGTGCCAGCAGGGGACAGGGGGCCGCGACTGAAGCTTTCTTT. Filled out from reference TRBV14 and TRBJ1-1, the complete variable domain reads EAGVTQFPSHSVIEKGQTVTLRCDPISGHDNLYWYRRVMGKEIKFLLHFVKESKQDESGMPNNRFLAERTGGTYSTLKVQPAELEDSGVYFCASRGQGAATEAFFGQGTRLTVV.

This chain uses TRBV9 with TRBJ2-5, with D unresolved. The CDR3 spans 15 residues. Trimming removed 0 bases from V and 1 base from J, with 10 bases in between. CDR1 is SGDLS, CDR2 YYNGEE, per germline. The CDR3 coding sequence is TGTGCCAGCAGCGTAGTGGGGATCACCCAAGAGACCCAGTACTTC. As protein: CASSVVGITQETQYF.

This clone showed up just once. The rearrangement joins TRBV30 to TRBJ1-4; no reliable D call. This CDR3 region has 17 residues. Germline assignment: CDR1 GTSNPN and CDR2 SVGIG (reference sequence). V dropped 2 bases and J dropped 8 bases, with 24 bases sitting between them. The CDR3 region has the DNA TGTGCCTGGAGTCGCTTCGAAGGATCTAAGATGGAAGAAAAACTGTTTTTT. Its translation is CAWSRFEGSKMEEKLFF.

The chain employs TRBV28 and TRBJ2-1, with 9 bases aligning to TRBD2. This CDR3 contains 15 residues. V trimming: 5 bases; J trimming: 8 bases; junction bases outside the gene matches: 10. CDR1 and CDR2 from the germline V gene are MDHEN and SYDVKM. CDR3 residues: CASSNPGLAIHEQFF. In nucleotides, the CDR3 is TGTGCCAGCAGTAATCCGGGACTAGCCATCCATGAGCAGTTCTTC.

The rearrangement uses TRBV5-1 and TRBJ2-3; D may be TRBD2 (5 bases). The CDR3 has 15 amino acids. V was trimmed by 2 bases and J by 5 bases, leaving 15 bases between them. Per germline, CDR1 SGHRS and CDR2 YFSETQ. CDR3 amino acids: CASSFTPFGKDTQYF. Written as DNA, the CDR3 is TGCGCCAGCAGCTTTACCCCGTTCGGGAAAGATACGCAGTATTTT.

The rearrangement links TRBV5-1 to TRBJ1-4; 10 bases are shared with TRBD1. CDR1 is SGHRS, CDR2 YFSETQ, per germline. J was trimmed by 5 bases and V by 4 bases; bases with no gene match: 5. The CDR3 totals 15 residues. The CDR3 coding sequence is TGCGCCAGCAGCCCGACAGGGGGCTTCAATGAAAAACTGTTTTTT. Its translation is CASSPTGGFNEKLFF. The entire variable domain, with the rest obtained from reference TRBV5-1 and TRBJ1-4, is as follows: KAGVTQTPRYLIKTRGQQVTLSCSPISGHRSVSWYQQTPGQGLQFLFEYFSETQRNKGNFPGRFSGRQFSNSRSEMNVSTLELGDSALYLCASSPTGGFNEKLFFGSGTQLSVL.

V gene TRBV10-3 combines with J gene TRBJ2-1; 8 bases line up with TRBD2. The CDR3 totals 16 residues. Germline values: CDR1 ENHRY, CDR2 SYGVKD. Trimming cost V 10 bases and J 2 bases; bases outside gene matches: 13. The CDR3 DNA sequence: TGTGCCACGGGGGGGCTAGCGGGCAACACCTACAATGAGCAGTTCTTC. It is translated as CATGGLAGNTYNEQFF.

The V and J genes are TRBV4-1 and TRBJ2-1; TRBD1 matches at 7 bases. V was pared by 1 base and J by 0 bases, with 3 bases of the junction left unmatched. The germline gives CDR1 MGHRA, CDR2 YSYEKL. The CDR3 is made up of 16 amino acids. The CDR3 region has the DNA TGCGCCAGCAGCCAAGGACAGGGCGTCTCCTACAATGAGCAGTTCTTC. It codes for CASSQGQGVSYNEQFF.

The chain couples TRBV6-5 to TRBJ2-7, with 11 bases identical to TRBD2. Germline-derived CDR1 and CDR2 are MNHEY and SVGAGI. Trimming removed 2 bases from V and 3 bases from J; junction bases left unmatched: 3. The CDR3 spans 15 residues. The CDR3 sequence: CASSYETSGIYEQYF. CDR3 in DNA: TGTGCCAGCAGTTACGAGACTAGCGGGATCTACGAGCAGTACTTC.

The chain is built from TRBV9 and TRBJ1-4, with D unclear. Germline-derived CDR1 and CDR2 are SGDLS and YYNGEE. The ends were cut back, 0 bases at V and 1 base at J, with 7 bases in the middle. This CDR3 comprises 15 residues. The CDR3 nucleotides read TGTGCCAGCAGCGTAGCCCCGGGAACTAATGAAAAACTGTTTTTT. The encoded protein is CASSVAPGTNEKLFF.

This sequence joins TRBV19 and TRBJ2-7, with D perhaps TRBD1 or TRBD2 (5 bases each). This CDR3 comprises 15 residues. Germline CDR1 and CDR2: LNHDA and SQIVND (reference sequence). V was pared by 4 bases and J by 0 bases, with 13 bases between. As DNA, the CDR3 is TGTGCCAGTAGTACTGCGGCAGGGAGCTCCTACGAGCAGTACTTC. Encoded protein: CASSTAAGSSYEQYF.

The chain couples TRBV19 to TRBJ2-7; D gene ambiguous. V gave up 9 bases and J gave up 4 bases, with 10 bases separating them. The germline V gene encodes CDR1 LNHDA and CDR2 SQIVND (reference sequence). The CDR3 loop spans 11 amino acids. CDR3 loop: CASWSSYEQYF. CDR3 bases: TGTGCCAGCTGGAGCTCATACGAGCAGTACTTC.

The chain is built from TRBV4-1 and TRBJ2-1; D remains ambiguous. Germline V gene lookup returns CDR1 MGHRA and CDR2 YSYEKL. Trimming cost V 0 bases and J 3 bases, with 12 bases left between them. The CDR3 is made up of 16 amino acids. CDR3 residues: CASSQDKNPLYNEQFF. The CDR3 coding sequence is TGCGCCAGCAGCCAAGATAAGAATCCCCTCTACAATGAGCAGTTCTTC.

This clone was counted once. The chain is built from TRBV10-2 and TRBJ2-7; 7 bases are a match to TRBD1. Trimming at V came to 10 bases and at J to 4 bases, leaving 10 bases not matched to a gene. Looked up from germline, CDR1 is WSHSY and CDR2 is SAAADI. The CDR3 covers 13 residues. CDR3 sequence: CATSGTVSYEQYF. CDR3 coding DNA: TGCGCCACATCCGGGACAGTGAGTTACGAGCAGTACTTC.

The chain uses TRBV5-4 and TRBJ2-3, with a weak D call TRBD2 (6 bases). Germline values: CDR1 SGHNT, CDR2 YYREEE (reference sequence). V lost 0 bases and J 3 bases, leaving 11 bases between the germline ends. The CDR3 length is 15 residues. The CDR3 region is CASSLGAGRTDTQYF. Written as DNA, the CDR3 is TGTGCCAGCAGCTTGGGGGCGGGGAGAACAGATACGCAGTATTTT.

This rearrangement joins TRBV5-6 to TRBJ2-3; a weak D match, TRBD2 (6 bases). Germline V gene data show CDR1 as SGHDT and CDR2 as YYEEEE. CDR3 size: 16 residues. Trimming removed 3 bases from V and 0 bases from J, with 14 bases in between. In DNA, the CDR3 is TGTGCCAGCAGCTCATTAACCGGACTAAGCACAGATACGCAGTATTTT. As protein: CASSSLTGLSTDTQYF.

Notes on this clone: Different DNA sequences within this sample yield the same CDR3. The chain employs TRBV18 and TRBJ2-5, with 8 bases identical to TRBD2. The CDR3 is made up of 14 amino acids. CDR1 is KGHSH and CDR2 is LQKENI in the germline V gene. V lost 2 bases to trimming and J lost 2 bases; unmatched junction nucleotides: 1. Here the CDR3 reads CASSPASGQETQYF. The CDR3 DNA reads as TGTGCCAGCTCACCAGCTAGCGGGCAAGAGACCCAGTACTTC.

This clone was observed once. The chain has TRBV11-2 and TRBJ2-7; perhaps TRBD2 as D (5 bases). The CDR3 runs 14 residues. Germline-derived CDR1 and CDR2 are SGHAT and FQNNGV. V lost 4 bases, J lost 3 bases, and 13 bases lay in between. The CDR3 loop is CASSSDSFIYEQYF. CDR3 coding DNA: TGTGCCAGCAGCTCGGACTCGTTCATCTACGAGCAGTACTTC. Supplemented by reference TRBV11-2 and TRBJ2-7, the full variable domain reads EAGVAQSPRYKIIEKRQSVAFWCNPISGHATLYWYQQILGQGPKLLIQFQNNGVVDDSQLPKDRFSAERLKGVDSTLKIQPAKLEDSAVYLCASSSDSFIYEQYFGPGTRLTVT.

The chain has TRBV18 and TRBJ2-5; D ambiguous. The CDR3 runs to 14 residues. In germline, CDR1 is KGHSH, CDR2 LQKENI. Trimming stripped 1 base from V and 0 bases from J, with 6 bases between. For the CDR3, the DNA is TGTGCCAGCTCACCACTGTCAGACCAAGAGACCCAGTACTTC. This translates into CASSPLSDQETQYF.